The clone carrying this TCR beta chain was seen only once. Method: immunoSEQ multiplex PCR; TCRdb's copy keeps in-frame clones and lacks some. The data hold 150,000 to 200,000 clones, with 84% observed a single time. Germline values: CDR1 SGDLS, CDR2 YYNGEE. Trimming removed 4 bases at V and 5 bases at J, with 15 bases between. This CDR3 is 14 amino acids long. This specimen comes from a study of blood T cell repertoires in COVID-19. The chain carries TRBV9 and TRBJ2-5; tentatively, D is TRBD1 (5 bases). Input material: peripheral blood. This clonotype was sampled from a woman in her 70s with COVID-19, enrolled during active disease. CDR3 amino acids: CASSPQDRRETQYF. For the CDR3, the DNA is TGTGCCAGCAGCCCACAGGACCGCCGGGAGACCCAGTACTTC.